The next 29 T cell receptor beta chains were all read from a single sample in a study of T cells in Graves' hyperthyroidism and ophthalmopathy. Amplification targeted TCR beta CDR3 regions from RNA transcripts. TCR CDR3 underwent first-round RT-PCR with the HTBI primer set. Using its own MiXCR run on the multiplex PCR reads, TCRdb lists one record per CDR3 protein. The sample has some 180,000 distinct CDR3 sequences, approximately 17% seen once; the top ten hold around 29%. The sequencing input was blood. These receptors were taken from a woman aged 45-59 years with Graves' hyperthyroidism.

At least ten counts were recorded for this clonotype. The CDR3 loop is CASNSRGTGNTIYF. The CDR3 region has the DNA TGTGCCAGCAACTCAAGGGGGACCGGAAACACCATATATTTT. The chain uses TRBV19 and TRBJ1-3, with D possibly TRBD1 on 6 matching bases. CDR1 is LNHDA and CDR2 is SQIVND in the germline V gene (reference sequence). There are 14 residues in the CDR3. Trimming pared 9 bases from V and 4 bases from J, leaving 16 bases between.

In its sample, this clonotype was seen many times. V and J are TRBV7-8 and TRBJ1-1, with a tentative D call TRBD1 (5 bases). This CDR3 spans 15 amino acids. CDR1 and CDR2 from the germline V gene are SGHVS and FQNEAQ. V was trimmed by 5 bases and J by 8 bases, leaving 21 bases between them. CDR3 coding DNA: TGTGCCAGCAGCCCTATTAGGCCAGGGATTGGAGAAGCTTTCTTT. Translation gives CASSPIRPGIGEAFF. Complete variable domain (other parts from reference TRBV7-8 and TRBJ1-1): GAGVSQSPRYKVAKRGQDVALRCDPISGHVSLFWYQQALGQGPEFLTYFQNEAQLDKSGLPSDRFFAERPEGSVSTLKIQRTQQEDSAVYLCASSPIRPGIGEAFFGQGTRLTVV.

This clonotype was recorded at least ten times. A junction end diverges from the germline sequence, so it may reflect a read error. The chain links TRBV7-9 to TRBJ2-5, with 10 bases that match TRBD2. This CDR3 spans 16 amino acids. Per the germline V gene, CDR1 is SEHNR and CDR2 is FQNEAQ (reference sequence). CDR3 nucleotides: TGTGCCAGCAGCGTAGCGGGGGGAACACCACAAGAGACCCAGTACTTC. Its translation: CASSVAGGTPQETQYF.

This clonotype was detected only a few times. This chain links TRBV5-1 with TRBJ2-1, with 8 bases aligning to TRBD1. This CDR3 contains 15 residues. The junction had 6 bases not matched to a gene; V was cut back by 3 bases and J by 4 bases. Germline lookup yields CDR1 SGHRS and CDR2 YFSETQ. CDR3 protein: CASSSSGTGYNEQFF. DNA of the CDR3: TGCGCCAGCAGCTCCTCCGGGACAGGATACAATGAGCAGTTCTTC.

This clonotype has ten or more counts. The gene calls are TRBV20-1 and TRBJ2-1, with 10 bases aligning to TRBD1. V shed 1 base and J 5 bases; nucleotides not matched to a gene: 5. Germline V gives CDR1 DFQATT, CDR2 SNEGSKA (reference sequence). The CDR3 covers 15 residues. The CDR3 is CSARGGTGANNEQFF. The DNA for the CDR3 is TGCAGTGCTAGAGGTGGGACAGGGGCAAACAATGAGCAGTTCTTC.

This clonotype was seen many times. This chain links TRBV19 with TRBJ1-2; 7 positions agree with TRBD1. V dropped 2 bases and J dropped 7; count of bases not matched to a gene: 13. CDR1 is LNHDA and CDR2 is SQIVND in the germline V gene (reference sequence). This CDR3 spans 16 amino acids. The CDR3 sequence is CASSIRPKGAIGGYTF. DNA for the CDR3: TGTGCCAGTAGTATACGCCCGAAGGGGGCAATCGGTGGCTACACCTTC.

This clonotype was seen more than once but under ten times. The chain employs TRBV4-3 and TRBJ2-7; 8 bases match TRBD2. The germline V gene has CDR1 LGHNA and CDR2 YSLEER. V trimming: 4 bases; J trimming: 0 bases; junction bases outside the gene matches: 11. The CDR3 is made up of 17 amino acids. CDR3 nucleotides: TGCGCCAGCAGCCCTAATCTAGCGGGTCTGAGCTCCTACGAGCAGTACTTC. Its translation: CASSPNLAGLSSYEQYF.

This clonotype appeared once. The J gene is TRBJ2-1, the V gene TRBV20-1; TRBD2 agrees at 11 bases. The CDR3 loop spans 15 amino acids. The V gene end was trimmed by 0 bases and the J gene end by 10 bases; junction bases not matched to a gene: 8. Germline loops: CDR1 DFQATT, CDR2 SNEGSKA (reference sequence). The CDR3 reads CSARDKLAGAREQFF. The CDR3 DNA follows: TGCAGTGCTAGAGACAAACTAGCGGGGGCAAGGGAGCAGTTCTTC.

V usage is TRBV5-1 and J usage is TRBJ1-2; perhaps TRBD1 as D (6 bases). This CDR3 has 13 residues. CDR1 SGHRS and CDR2 YFSETQ come from the germline V gene. Trimming left V 8 bases short and J 5 bases short, with 16 bases between. CDR3 residues: CARSQGSGYGYTF. In nucleotides, the CDR3 is TGCGCCAGGTCACAGGGCTCTGGGTATGGCTACACCTTC.

This clonotype came up many times. The rearrangement uses TRBV6-1 and TRBJ1-2; the D gene is possibly TRBD1 (6 bases). The CDR3 length is 14 residues. V was shortened by 5 bases and J by 0 bases, with 10 bases between the two germline ends. Germline V gene data show CDR1 as MNHNS and CDR2 as SASEGT. The CDR3 sequence: CASSPWTANYGYTF. In nucleotides, the CDR3 is TGTGCCAGCAGTCCGTGGACAGCTAACTATGGCTACACCTTC.

This clonotype has ten or more counts. The CDR3 is CASSDGPGNTIYF. The CDR3, as DNA: TGTGCCAGCAGTGACGGCCCTGGAAACACCATATATTTT. V usage is TRBV25-1 and J usage is TRBJ1-3; D uncertain. Germline V gene sequence: CDR1 MGHDK, CDR2 SYGVNS. V was pared by 3 bases and J by 2 bases, with 5 bases between. The CDR3 runs 13 residues.

The table lists this clonotype with many counts. This chain connects TRBV3-1 to TRBJ2-7; no definite D call. The CDR3 runs to 12 residues. Trimming shortened V by 3 bases and J by 6 bases, and 9 bases separated the two germline ends. CDR1 is LGHDT, CDR2 YNNKEL, per germline (reference sequence). The CDR3 spells CASSQWPGEQYF. The CDR3 bases are TGTGCCAGCAGCCAGTGGCCCGGCGAGCAGTACTTC.

This clonotype was seen many times. The chain joins TRBV29-1 to TRBJ1-2; D perhaps matches TRBD1 (5 bases). Germline CDR1 SQVTM, CDR2 ANQGSEA. V was cut by 6 bases and J by 0 bases, with 11 bases left in between. This CDR3 has 13 residues. The CDR3 here is CSVDDSSNYGYTF. The CDR3 bases are TGCAGCGTGGATGACAGCTCTAACTATGGCTACACCTTC.

Many counts were recorded for this clonotype. J is TRBJ1-4 and V is TRBV9, with D uncertain. Trimming stripped 4 bases from V and 6 bases from J, with 16 bases between. This CDR3 is 15 amino acids long. Germline V gene data show CDR1 as SGDLS and CDR2 as YYNGEE. CDR3 residues: CASSPRAGGDEKLFF. The CDR3 DNA reads as TGTGCCAGCAGCCCCCGGGCAGGTGGCGATGAAAAACTGTTTTTT.

This clonotype was recorded many times. The genes are TRBV6-1 and TRBJ2-5, with D perhaps matching TRBD1 (5 bases). The V gene's germline CDR1 is MNHNS and CDR2 SASEGT. The CDR3 has 14 amino acids. V lost 9 bases, J lost 2 bases, and 16 bases lay in between. Written as DNA, the CDR3 is TGTGCCAGTAAAAACCTAGGGGATCAAGAGACCCAGTACTTC. Its protein is CASKNLGDQETQYF.

This clonotype appeared many times. The chain carries TRBV7-8 and TRBJ1-2, with TRBD1 identical over 7 bases. CDR1 is SGHVS and CDR2 is FQNEAQ in the germline V gene. The J segment lost 2 bases and the V segment lost 5 bases, leaving 5 bases of the junction unmatched. This CDR3 spans 14 amino acids. CDR3 bases: TGTGCCAGCAGCCTCCGGACAGGAAACTATGGCTACACCTTC. Translating it yields CASSLRTGNYGYTF.

The chain combines TRBV20-1 with TRBJ2-3; 7 bases are shared with TRBD2. CDR1 is DFQATT and CDR2 is SNEGSKA in the germline V gene (reference sequence). The CDR3 runs to 15 residues. V gave up 3 bases and J gave up 2 bases; unmatched junction bases: 8. The CDR3 loop reads CSARVAGAITDTQYF. For the CDR3, the DNA is TGCAGTGCTAGGGTGGCGGGAGCCATCACAGATACGCAGTATTTT.

This clonotype was detected a few times. This chain joins TRBV7-3 and TRBJ2-7, with D perhaps matching TRBD2 (7 bases). CDR1 SGHTA and CDR2 FQGTGA come from the germline V gene. Trimming shortened V by 4 bases and J by 2 bases, and 15 bases separated the two germline ends. The CDR3 sequence is 15 residues long. The chain's CDR3 is CASSSRGGDPYEQYF. In DNA, the CDR3 is TGTGCCAGCAGCTCGCGAGGGGGGGATCCCTACGAGCAGTACTTC.

The chain recombines TRBV4-1 with TRBJ2-5; D gene unclear. The CDR3 has 14 amino acids. Per germline, CDR1 MGHRA and CDR2 YSYEKL. The V end was cut by 4 bases, the J end by 4 bases, with 13 bases between. The CDR3 protein is CASSPPDGLETQYF. DNA for the CDR3: TGCGCCAGCAGCCCCCCGGACGGGTTAGAGACCCAGTACTTC.

The table lists this clonotype with many counts. J is TRBJ1-2 and V is TRBV6-1; D is unresolved. CDR3 size: 14 residues. Germline-derived CDR1 and CDR2 are MNHNS and SASEGT. The V end was cut by 6 bases, the J end by 4 bases, with 15 bases between. The CDR3 loop reads CASRDATLPYGYTF. The CDR3 nucleotides read TGTGCCAGCAGAGACGCTACCCTTCCCTATGGCTACACCTTC.

This clonotype came up many times. This chain connects TRBV6-1 to TRBJ1-6; D gene uncertain. V was pared by 1 base and J by 0 bases, with 10 bases between. Germline values: CDR1 MNHNS, CDR2 SASEGT. The CDR3 is made up of 17 amino acids. DNA for the CDR3: TGTGCCAGCAGTGAAGATCCACACAGCTCCTATAATTCACCCCTCCACTTT. Protein sequence: CASSEDPHSSYNSPLHF.

This clonotype showed up many times. The chain joins TRBV19 to TRBJ2-1, with a weak D call TRBD2 (6 bases). Trimming removed 5 bases from V and 7 bases from J, with 21 bases in between. The CDR3 sequence is 16 residues long. CDR1 and CDR2 (germline): LNHDA, SQIVND (reference sequence). The CDR3: CASSGRTTPRRNEQFF. DNA of the CDR3: TGTGCCAGTAGTGGCCGGACTACCCCCAGGAGGAATGAGCAGTTCTTC.

This clonotype was recorded many times. The chain carries TRBV10-2 and TRBJ1-1; 7 nucleotides align to TRBD1. The length of the CDR3 is 16 residues. The junction had 14 bases not matched to a gene; V was cut back by 7 bases and J by 3 bases. CDR1 WSHSY and CDR2 SAAADI come from the germline V gene. CDR3 region: CASMTGTASKDTEAFF. CDR3 bases: TGCGCCAGCATGACGGGGACAGCTAGTAAGGACACTGAAGCTTTCTTT.

At least ten counts were recorded for this clonotype. The chain links TRBV5-1 to TRBJ2-3; TRBD2 is a possible D gene (6 bases). Germline assignment: CDR1 SGHRS and CDR2 YFSETQ. V dropped 0 bases and J dropped 1 base, with 12 bases sitting between them. This CDR3 is built from 16 residues. CDR3 DNA sequence: TGCGCCAGCAGCTTGGTGTGGGGGGTACGCACAGATACGCAGTATTTT. This sequence encodes CASSLVWGVRTDTQYF.

This clonotype was seen more than once but under ten times. This chain links TRBV2 with TRBJ1-1; D is ambiguous. CDR3 length equals 13 residues. V lost 2 bases and J 7 bases, leaving 11 bases between the germline ends. Looked up from germline, CDR1 is SNHLY and CDR2 is FYNNEI. The CDR3 DNA sequence: TGTGCCAGCAGTGAATCTGTGTTCGTTGAAGCTTTCTTT. Translated, it gives CASSESVFVEAFF.

This clonotype was observed many times. The chain uses TRBV6-2 or TRBV6-3 and TRBJ1-4; D not certain. This CDR3 has 12 residues. Germline CDR1 reads MNHEY; CDR2 reads SVGEGT. V lost 7 bases and J 0 bases, leaving 3 bases between the germline ends. The CDR3 nucleotides read TGTGCCAGCACGACAACTAATGAAAAACTGTTTTTT. Translating gives CASTTTNEKLFF.

This clonotype was counted between two and nine times. The chain links TRBV4-3 to TRBJ1-3; TRBD1 is a possible D gene (5 bases). Germline V gene lookup returns CDR1 LGHNA and CDR2 YSLEER. This CDR3 region has 18 residues. V dropped 5 bases and J dropped 0 bases, with 20 bases sitting between them. CDR3 loop: CASSGDLGQGFSGNTIYF. In nucleotides, the CDR3 is TGCGCCAGCAGCGGAGATTTAGGACAAGGATTCTCTGGAAACACCATATATTTT.

In nucleotides, the CDR3 is TGCGCCAGCAGCGCGGGACAGGCTAATGAAAAACTGTTTTTT. Translating it yields CASSAGQANEKLFF. V and J are TRBV5-1 and TRBJ1-4; 8 positions agree with TRBD1. The CDR3 contains 14 residues. Germline V gene sequence: CDR1 SGHRS, CDR2 YFSETQ. The V and J ends lost 4 bases and 3 bases, in that order; junction bases with no gene match: 2.

The CDR3: CATHPGQGIHEQYF. For the CDR3, the DNA is TGTGCCACCCACCCGGGACAGGGGATCCACGAGCAGTACTTC. The gene calls are TRBV6-1 and TRBJ2-7, with 10 positions matching TRBD1. J was trimmed by 5 bases and V by 10 bases; bases with no gene match: 11. Looked up from germline, CDR1 is MNHNS and CDR2 is SASEGT. The CDR3 runs 14 residues.